This T cell receptor beta chain was observed in a study of shared clonotypes between healthy human individuals. Libraries were prepared by immunoSEQ multiplex PCR; TCRdb keeps only in-frame clonotypes and omits some of them. This table has 80,000 to 100,000 clones, 60% to 70% appearing once. General study findings and limits: Generation probabilities were higher for clonotypes shared across all four sorted-subset donors than for unshared ones. The study found about 5% of naive CD4 clonotypes shared across a few donors. Sampling included only blood; tissue repertoires likely differ.

V lost 6 bases and J lost 7, with 10 bases in between. The CDR3 extends over 11 amino acids. Germline loops: CDR1 MDHEN, CDR2 SYDVKM. This clone came up a few times. Its specificity is unknown. This specimen includes other DNA sequences encoding the same CDR3. The gene calls are TRBV28 and TRBJ2-7; D not resolved. The receptor was derived from a young man in good health. Source material: memory CD8+ T cells sorted from blood. Specified subset: CD45RO+ cells pooled with CCR7-negative TemRA cells. In DNA, the CDR3 is TGTGCCAGCAGCCTAACCGTGGAGCAGTACTTC. Protein: CASSLTVEQYF.